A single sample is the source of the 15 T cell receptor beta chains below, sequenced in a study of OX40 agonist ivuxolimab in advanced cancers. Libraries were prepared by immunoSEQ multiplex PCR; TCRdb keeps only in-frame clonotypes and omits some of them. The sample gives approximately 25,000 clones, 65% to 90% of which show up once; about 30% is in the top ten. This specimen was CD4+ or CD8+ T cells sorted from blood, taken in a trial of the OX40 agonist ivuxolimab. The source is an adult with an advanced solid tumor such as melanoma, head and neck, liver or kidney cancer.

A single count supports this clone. CDR3 bases: TGTGCCATCAGTGATTTGGACAGGGGTTCGATCTACACCTTC. The encoded protein is CAISDLDRGSIYTF. The rearrangement uses TRBV10-3 and TRBJ1-2, with TRBD1 identical over 9 bases. There are 14 residues in the CDR3. The V segment lost 3 bases and the J segment 10 bases; nucleotides outside the gene matches: 9. The germline gives CDR1 ENHRY, CDR2 SYGVKD.

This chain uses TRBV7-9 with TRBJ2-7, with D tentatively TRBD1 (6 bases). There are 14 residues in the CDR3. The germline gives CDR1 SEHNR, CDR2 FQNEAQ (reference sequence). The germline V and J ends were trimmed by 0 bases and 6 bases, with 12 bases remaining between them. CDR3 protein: CASSLAGTPPEQYF. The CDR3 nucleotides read TGTGCCAGCAGCTTAGCCGGGACACCACCCGAGCAGTACTTC.

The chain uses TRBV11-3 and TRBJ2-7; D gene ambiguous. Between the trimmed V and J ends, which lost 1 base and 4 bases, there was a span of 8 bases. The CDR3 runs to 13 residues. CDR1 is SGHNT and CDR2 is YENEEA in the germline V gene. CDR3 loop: CASSLALGYEQYF. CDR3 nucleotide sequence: TGTGCCAGCAGCTTAGCTTTAGGTTACGAGCAGTACTTC.

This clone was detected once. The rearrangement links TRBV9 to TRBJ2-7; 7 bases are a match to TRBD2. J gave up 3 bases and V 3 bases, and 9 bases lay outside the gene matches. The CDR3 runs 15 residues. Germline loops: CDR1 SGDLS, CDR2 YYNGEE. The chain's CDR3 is CASSASSSGGYEQYF. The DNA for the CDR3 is TGTGCCAGCAGCGCCTCGTCTAGCGGAGGCTACGAGCAGTACTTC.

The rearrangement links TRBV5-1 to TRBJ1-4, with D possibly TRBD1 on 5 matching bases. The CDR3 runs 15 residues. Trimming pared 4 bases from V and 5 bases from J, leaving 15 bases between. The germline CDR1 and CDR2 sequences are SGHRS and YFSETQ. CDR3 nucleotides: TGCGCCAGCAGCGAAGGATACCGGGGGAATGAAAAACTGTTTTTT. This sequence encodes CASSEGYRGNEKLFF.

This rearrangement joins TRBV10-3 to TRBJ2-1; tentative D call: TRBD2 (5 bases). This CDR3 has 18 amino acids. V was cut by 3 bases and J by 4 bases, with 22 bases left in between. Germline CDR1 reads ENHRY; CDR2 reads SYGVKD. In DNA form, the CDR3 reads TGTGCCATCAGTGATTCTAGCCCGACGGTTTTCGTGTACAATGAGCAGTTCTTC. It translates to CAISDSSPTVFVYNEQFF.

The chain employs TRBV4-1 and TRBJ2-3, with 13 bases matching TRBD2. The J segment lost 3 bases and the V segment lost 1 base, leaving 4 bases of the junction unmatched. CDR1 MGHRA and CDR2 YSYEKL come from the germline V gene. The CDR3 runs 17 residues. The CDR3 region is CASSQVGTSGITDTQYF. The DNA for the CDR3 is TGCGCCAGCAGCCAAGTAGGGACTAGCGGGATAACAGATACGCAGTATTTT.

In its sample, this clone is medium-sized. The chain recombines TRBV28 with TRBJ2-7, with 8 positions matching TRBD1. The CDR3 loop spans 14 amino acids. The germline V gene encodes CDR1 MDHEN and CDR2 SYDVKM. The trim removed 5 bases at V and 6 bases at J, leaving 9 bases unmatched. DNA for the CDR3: TGTGCCAGCAGTGCTCTGGACAGGGAGTCCGAGCAGTACTTC. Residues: CASSALDRESEQYF.

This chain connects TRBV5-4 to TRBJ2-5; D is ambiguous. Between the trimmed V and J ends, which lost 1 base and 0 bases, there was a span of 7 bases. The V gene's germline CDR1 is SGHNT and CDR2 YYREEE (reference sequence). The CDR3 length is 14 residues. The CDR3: CASSLRSYQETQYF. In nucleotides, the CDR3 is TGTGCCAGCAGCTTGCGATCGTACCAAGAGACCCAGTACTTC.

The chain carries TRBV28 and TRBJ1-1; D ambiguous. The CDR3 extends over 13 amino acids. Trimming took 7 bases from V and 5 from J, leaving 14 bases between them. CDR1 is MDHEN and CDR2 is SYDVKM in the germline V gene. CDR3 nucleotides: TGTGCCAGCATCACTATGGCGTTGACTGAAGCTTTCTTT. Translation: CASITMALTEAFF.

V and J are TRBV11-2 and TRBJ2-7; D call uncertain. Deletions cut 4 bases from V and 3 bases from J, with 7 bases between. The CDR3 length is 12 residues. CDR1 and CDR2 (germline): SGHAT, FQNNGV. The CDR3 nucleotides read TGTGCCAGCAGCTATCATGGCTACGAGCAGTACTTC. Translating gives CASSYHGYEQYF.

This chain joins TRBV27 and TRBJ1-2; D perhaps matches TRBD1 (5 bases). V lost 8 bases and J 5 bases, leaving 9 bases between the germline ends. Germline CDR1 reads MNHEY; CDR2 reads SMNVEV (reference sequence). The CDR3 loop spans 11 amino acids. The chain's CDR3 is CASGGFYGYTF. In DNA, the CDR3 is TGTGCCAGCGGGGGGTTTTATGGCTACACCTTC.

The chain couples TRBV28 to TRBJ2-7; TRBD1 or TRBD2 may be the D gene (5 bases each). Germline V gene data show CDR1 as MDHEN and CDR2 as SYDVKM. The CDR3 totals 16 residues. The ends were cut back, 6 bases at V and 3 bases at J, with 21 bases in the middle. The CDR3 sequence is CASSSPLRDGLYEQYF. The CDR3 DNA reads TGTGCCAGCAGCTCACCGCTCCGGGACGGACTCTACGAGCAGTACTTC.

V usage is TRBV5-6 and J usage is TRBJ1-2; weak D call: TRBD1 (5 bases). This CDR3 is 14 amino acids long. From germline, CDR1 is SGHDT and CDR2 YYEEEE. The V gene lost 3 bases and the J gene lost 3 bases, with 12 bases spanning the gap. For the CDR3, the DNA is TGTGCCAGCAGCTGGGCGGGGGGTGACTATGGCTACACCTTC. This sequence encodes CASSWAGGDYGYTF.

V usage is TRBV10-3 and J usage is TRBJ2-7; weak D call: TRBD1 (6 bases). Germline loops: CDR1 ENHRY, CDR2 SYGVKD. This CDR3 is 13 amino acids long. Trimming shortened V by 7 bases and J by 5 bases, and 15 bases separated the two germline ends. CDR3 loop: CAIKPGTSNEQYF. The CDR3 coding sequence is TGTGCCATCAAGCCCGGGACATCAAACGAGCAGTACTTC.